This TCR beta chain is drawn from a study of OX40 agonist ivuxolimab in advanced cancers. On the study more broadly: The dose of intravenous ivuxolimab that patients received every 2 weeks ranged from 0.01 to 10 mg/kg. Broader study findings: Compared with others, partial responders at 0.1-3.0 mg/kg displayed clonal expansion among the lowest.

On this clone: Its antigen is still unknown.

The V gene lost 0 bases and the J gene lost 0 bases, with 6 bases spanning the gap. This CDR3 has 15 residues. Per germline, CDR1 MNHEY and CDR2 SVGAGI. The data were produced by immunoSEQ multiplex PCR, yet TCRdb's version contains in-frame clones alone and is incomplete. Among tens of thousands of clones, roughly 94% were seen once, and the ten largest hold around 20%. Sequenced here: CD4+ or CD8+ T cells sorted from blood, sampled in a trial of the OX40 agonist ivuxolimab. This chain uses TRBV6-5 with TRBJ2-1, with no clear D. The sequence came from an adult with an advanced solid tumor such as melanoma, head and neck, liver or kidney cancer. CDR3 DNA: TGTGCCAGCAGTTACTCAGATAGCTCCTACAATGAGCAGTTCTTC. It encodes CASSYSDSSYNEQFF.